These 20 T cell receptor beta chains were sequenced from one sample in a study of cytotoxic CD8 clonotypes in ibrutinib-treated CLL. Assay used: immunoSEQ multiplex PCR; TCRdb lists only in-frame clones, some missing. The table records a few hundred thousand clones, 60% to 80% of them present only once. Source: PBMCs, taken after 36 months of ibrutinib treatment. The receptor source for this set is a human donor with chronic lymphocytic leukemia.

In its sample, this clone was seen a few times. The J gene is TRBJ2-5, the V gene TRBV28; D might be TRBD1 (5 bases). V lost 2 bases, J lost 4 bases, and 5 bases lay in between. This CDR3 is 12 amino acids long. Germline V gene lookup returns CDR1 MDHEN and CDR2 SYDVKM. The CDR3 protein is CASSLDRETQYF. The CDR3 DNA follows: TGTGCCAGCAGTTTAGACAGAGAGACCCAGTACTTC.

The J gene is TRBJ2-7, the V gene TRBV27, with 10 positions matching TRBD1. V shed 5 bases, J shed 4 bases, and the junction held 11 bases outside the gene matches. CDR3 length: 16 amino acids. The germline V gene encodes CDR1 MNHEY and CDR2 SMNVEV (reference sequence). DNA for the CDR3: TGTGCCAGCAGTCTACCCAGACAGGGGGCGCAGTACGAGCAGTACTTC. This gives the protein CASSLPRQGAQYEQYF.

The chain carries TRBV9 and TRBJ2-3; a possible D gene is TRBD2 (8 bases). The CDR3 contains 17 residues. Per germline, CDR1 SGDLS and CDR2 YYNGEE. V was cut by 0 bases and J by 2 bases, with 16 bases left in between. The CDR3: CASSVDSGGQSTDTQYF. The CDR3 DNA is TGTGCCAGCAGCGTAGACAGCGGGGGACAGTCCACAGATACGCAGTATTTT.

The CDR3 spells CAGQAGDFADTQYF. The CDR3, as DNA: TGTGCCGGCCAGGCAGGGGATTTTGCAGATACGCAGTATTTT. The rearrangement links TRBV10-3 to TRBJ2-3; a weak D match, TRBD1 (6 bases). The V end lost 11 bases, the J end lost 4 bases, and 19 bases lay between the germline ends. The length of the CDR3 is 14 residues. CDR1 and CDR2 from the germline V gene are ENHRY and SYGVKD.

The rearrangement joins TRBV18 to TRBJ1-1, with D hard to call. Per germline, CDR1 KGHSH and CDR2 LQKENI. This CDR3 is built from 13 residues. The germline V and J ends were trimmed by 6 bases and 1 base, with 9 bases remaining between them. Here the CDR3 DNA reads TGTGCCAGCTCCCTAAAAGAGAACACTGAAGCTTTCTTT. It specifies CASSLKENTEAFF. Full variable domain (rest looked up from reference TRBV18 and TRBJ1-1): NAGVMQNPRHLVRRRGQEARLRCSPMKGHSHVYWYRQLPEEGLKFMVYLQKENIIDESGMPKERFSAEFPKEGPSILRIQQVVRGDSAAYFCASSLKENTEAFFGQGTRLTVV.

This rearrangement joins TRBV7-6 to TRBJ1-5; D unclear. CDR1 is SGHVS and CDR2 is FNYEAQ in the germline V gene. V lost 7 bases to trimming and J lost 6 bases, with 10 bases between them. CDR3 length equals 12 residues. The CDR3 coding sequence is TGTGCCAGCAATCTTCCAGGTCAGCCCCAGCATTTT. Protein product: CASNLPGQPQHF.

The chain employs TRBV28 and TRBJ1-2, with TRBD1 identical over 9 bases. CDR1 and CDR2 (germline): MDHEN, SYDVKM. Germline trimming cut 6 bases from V and 5 bases from J; bases unmatched to any gene: 4. The CDR3 has 13 residues. The CDR3 DNA reads TGTGCCAGCAGGAGGGGACAGGGATATGGCTACACCTTC. This translates into CASRRGQGYGYTF.

V gene TRBV5-4 combines with J gene TRBJ1-2; no definite D call. This CDR3 comprises 12 residues. CDR1 is SGHNT, CDR2 YYREEE, per germline (reference sequence). The germline V and J ends were trimmed by 5 bases and 5 bases, with 10 bases remaining between them. CDR3 sequence: CASRAGGYGYTF. The CDR3 coding sequence is TGTGCCAGCAGGGCAGGCGGTTATGGCTACACCTTC.

The chain is built from TRBV21-1 and TRBJ1-1; the table assigns TRBD1, which was not confirmed against the DNA. TRBV21-1 is a documented pseudogene. The CDR3 spans 14 residues. In DNA, the CDR3 is TGTGCCAGCAGCAAATTTCAGGGGGCGACTGAAGCTTTCTTT. Residues: CASSKFQGATEAFF.

This chain links TRBV7-9 with TRBJ1-1; D remains ambiguous. The CDR3 is made up of 11 amino acids. V was clipped by 6 bases and J by 10 bases, with 12 bases between them. Germline values: CDR1 SEHNR, CDR2 FQNEAQ (reference sequence). The CDR3 loop is CASSFPTVAFF. The CDR3 DNA is TGTGCCAGCAGTTTTCCAACCGTAGCTTTCTTT.

The chain joins TRBV5-1 to TRBJ2-3, with no clear D. This CDR3 is 14 amino acids long. The V gene's germline CDR1 is SGHRS and CDR2 YFSETQ. V was pared by 0 bases and J by 2 bases, with 7 bases between. This CDR3 reads CASSLEAFTDTQYF. The CDR3 DNA reads TGCGCCAGCAGCTTGGAGGCCTTCACAGATACGCAGTATTTT.

The rearrangement uses TRBV29-1 and TRBJ2-3; 9 bases match TRBD2. Trimming removed 6 bases from V and 3 bases from J; junction bases left unmatched: 10. The CDR3 sequence is 15 residues long. Germline CDR1 is SQVTM and CDR2 is ANQGSEA. The CDR3 nucleotides read TGCAGCGTATCGGGCGGGAGGGCCGGGACAGATACGCAGTATTTT. This gives the protein CSVSGGRAGTDTQYF.

V and J are TRBV2 and TRBJ2-7, with a tentative D call TRBD2 (6 bases). V was shortened by 6 bases and J by 6 bases, with 18 bases between the two germline ends. The germline CDR1 and CDR2 sequences are SNHLY and FYNNEI. This CDR3 is 14 amino acids long. The CDR3 sequence: CASRREVRGPEQYF. The CDR3 region has the DNA TGTGCCAGCAGGAGGGAGGTTAGGGGCCCCGAGCAGTACTTC.

This rearrangement joins TRBV11-2 to TRBJ1-2, with 7 bases lining up with TRBD1. The CDR3 has 16 amino acids. Germline V CDR1 and CDR2: SGHAT, FQNNGV. J lost 8 bases, V lost 1 base, and 13 bases had no gene match. The CDR3 DNA follows: TGTGCCAGCAGCTTAGCCTGGACAGATCAGGGGGACGGCTACACCTTC. Its protein product is CASSLAWTDQGDGYTF.

The gene calls are TRBV9 and TRBJ1-1; D uncertain. CDR3 size: 12 residues. CDR1 and CDR2 (germline): SGDLS, YYNGEE. Trimming removed 9 bases at V and 0 bases at J, with 9 bases between. CDR3 residues: CATQELNTEAFF. The CDR3 DNA follows: TGTGCCACCCAAGAACTGAACACTGAAGCTTTCTTT.

Comment on this clone: Other DNA sequences in the sample encode the same CDR3. The V gene is TRBV18, the J gene TRBJ1-1; D possibly corresponds to TRBD1 (5 bases). Germline V lookup: CDR1 KGHSH, CDR2 LQKENI. The V and J ends lost 2 bases and 2 bases respectively, with 9 bases between them. The CDR3 spans 14 residues. The CDR3 region is CASSPGQGNTEAFF. CDR3 DNA: TGTGCCAGCTCACCAGGCCAGGGAAACACTGAAGCTTTCTTT.

This clone has only a few counts. The chain carries TRBV4-1 and TRBJ2-7; 7 bases agree with TRBD1. The CDR3 has 15 residues. V trimming: 1 base; J trimming: 3 bases; junction bases outside the gene matches: 6. Germline assignment: CDR1 MGHRA and CDR2 YSYEKL. The CDR3 is CASSQVTGTGYEQYF. In DNA form, the CDR3 reads TGCGCCAGCAGCCAAGTGACAGGGACCGGCTACGAGCAGTACTTC.

The chain has TRBV5-1 and TRBJ2-5, with D possibly matching TRBD2 (5 bases). This CDR3 region has 13 residues. The V gene lost 6 bases and the J gene lost 2 bases, with 11 bases spanning the gap. Germline CDR1 and CDR2: SGHRS and YFSETQ. DNA of the CDR3: TGCGCCAGCAAAAAACCGGGACAAGAGACCCAGTACTTC. It specifies CASKKPGQETQYF.

The CDR3 loop reads CASSRPSGGGTGELFF. As DNA, the CDR3 is TGTGCCAGCAGCAGACCCTCGGGAGGGGGCACCGGGGAGCTGTTTTTT. J is TRBJ2-2 and V is TRBV9; 8 bases match TRBD2. Germline trimming cut 4 bases from V and 4 bases from J; bases unmatched to any gene: 9. The CDR3 length is 16 residues. CDR1 is SGDLS, CDR2 YYNGEE, per germline.

The chain has TRBV7-9 and TRBJ2-5; D may be TRBD1 (5 bases). CDR3 size: 16 residues. V was cut by 1 base and J by 1 base, with 13 bases left in between. Germline-derived CDR1 and CDR2 are SEHNR and FQNEAQ (reference sequence). CDR3 sequence (DNA): TGTGCCAGCAGCTTAGGAACAGGACACCTCCAAGAGACCCAGTACTTC. Amino acids: CASSLGTGHLQETQYF.